This T cell receptor (beta chain) was sequenced for a study of shared T cell receptors in the human thymus. The ends lost 2 bases at V and 2 bases at J; junction bases unmatched: 5. This CDR3 has 15 amino acids. Per the germline V gene, CDR1 is MNHEY and CDR2 is SVGAGI. Note on this clone: The same CDR3 can be traced to other DNA sequences in this sample.

Produced via immunoSEQ multiplex PCR; TCRdb's table is partial and in-frame only. The data hold some 660,000 clones, with more than 75% observed a single time. These data also featured in a second study, about human thymus T cells.

This TCR was sampled from a boy under two years old with a congenital heart defect. The sequenced sample consisted of thymocytes. V and J are TRBV6-5 and TRBJ2-7; 8 bases are shared with TRBD1. DNA for the CDR3: TGTGCCAGCAGTTACGGGGGGACAGGAACCTACGAGCAGTACTTC. Protein: CASSYGGTGTYEQYF.